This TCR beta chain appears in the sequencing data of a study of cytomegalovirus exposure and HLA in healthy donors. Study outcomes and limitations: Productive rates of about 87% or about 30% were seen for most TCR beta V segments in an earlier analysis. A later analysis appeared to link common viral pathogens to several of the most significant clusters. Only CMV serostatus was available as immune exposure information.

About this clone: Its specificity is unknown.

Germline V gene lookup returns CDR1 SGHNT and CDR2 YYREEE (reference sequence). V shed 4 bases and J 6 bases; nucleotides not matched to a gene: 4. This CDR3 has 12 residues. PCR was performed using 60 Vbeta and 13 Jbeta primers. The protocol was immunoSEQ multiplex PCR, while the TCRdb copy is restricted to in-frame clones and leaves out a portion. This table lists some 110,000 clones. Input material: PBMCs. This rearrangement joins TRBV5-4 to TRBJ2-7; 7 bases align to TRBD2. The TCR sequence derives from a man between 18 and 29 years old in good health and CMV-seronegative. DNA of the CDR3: TGTGCCAGCAGCCCCGGGGAGGGCGAGCAGTACTTC. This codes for CASSPGEGEQYF.